This T cell receptor beta chain was obtained from a study of T and B cells in COVID-19 patients. On the study more broadly: In the active-infection cohort, 18 of 20 patients had comorbidities linked to unfavorable COVID-19 outcome.

This clonotype has at least ten counts. This CDR3 comprises 15 residues. The germline gives CDR1 SEHNR, CDR2 FQNEAQ (reference sequence). J gave up 5 bases and V 5 bases, and 4 bases lay outside the gene matches. Multiplex PCR with BIOMED2 TRB-A/B primer pools amplified TRB rearrangements. Each CDR3 protein is one row after TCRdb ran MiXCR on the multiplex PCR reads. The table has about 1,000 distinct CDR3 sequences, about 18% seen once; the top ten hold under 40%. Blood genomic DNA input for TRB amplification was roughly 220-500 ng. This receptor was obtained from a human donor with active COVID-19. This rearrangement joins TRBV7-9 to TRBJ2-1; 12 bases are a match to TRBD1. Sequencing input: blood. CDR3 region: CASSPGTGGNNEQFF. CDR3 bases: TGTGCCAGCAGCCCAGGGACAGGGGGCAACAATGAGCAGTTCTTC.